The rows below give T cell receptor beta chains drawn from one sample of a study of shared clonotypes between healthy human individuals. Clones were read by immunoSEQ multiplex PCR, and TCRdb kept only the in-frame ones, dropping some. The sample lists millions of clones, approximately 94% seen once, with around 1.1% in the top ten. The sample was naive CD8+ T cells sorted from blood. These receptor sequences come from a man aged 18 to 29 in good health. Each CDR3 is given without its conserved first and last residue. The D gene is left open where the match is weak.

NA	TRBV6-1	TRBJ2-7	ASSEFAGYEQY
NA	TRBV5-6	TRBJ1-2	ASSLANVRGGYT
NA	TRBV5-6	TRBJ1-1	ASSYTTEAF
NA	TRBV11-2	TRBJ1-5	ASSLRSGWPQH
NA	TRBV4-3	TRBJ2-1	ASSQDRALAYNEQF
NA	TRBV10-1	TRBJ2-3	ASSVYQGPDPSTDTQY
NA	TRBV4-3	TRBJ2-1	ASSQDPPGAVYNEQF
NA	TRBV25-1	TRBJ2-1	ASSETGDNEQF
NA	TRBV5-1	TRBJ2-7	ASSVRTAYEQY
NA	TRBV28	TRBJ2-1	ASSLMAPDNEQF
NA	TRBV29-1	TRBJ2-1	SVGGVDNNNEQF
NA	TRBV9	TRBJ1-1	ASSPEGNTEAF
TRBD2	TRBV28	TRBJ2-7	ASSLTSGEGISEQY
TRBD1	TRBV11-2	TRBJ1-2	ASSLVRQGGHYGYT
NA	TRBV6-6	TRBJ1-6	ASSYSGALH
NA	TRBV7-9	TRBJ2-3	ASSYTGSTDTQY
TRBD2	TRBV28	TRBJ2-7	ASSPGLAGGYEQY
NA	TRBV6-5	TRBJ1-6	ASSYSTANDNSPLH
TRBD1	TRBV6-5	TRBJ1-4	ASSFTDRGEKLF
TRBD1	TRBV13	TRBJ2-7	ASSFGTGSYEQY
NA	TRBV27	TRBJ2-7	ASSPGRIYEQY
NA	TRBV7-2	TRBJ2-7	ASSLGLDFSEQY
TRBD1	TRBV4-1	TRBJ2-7	ASSPTGGSYEQY
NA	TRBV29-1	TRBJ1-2	SAEPGVGYT
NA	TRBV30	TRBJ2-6	AWDTGTGVNVLT
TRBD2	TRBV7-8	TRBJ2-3	ASSFPSSGGAGDTQY
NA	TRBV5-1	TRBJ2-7	ASSFGVASDSLEQY
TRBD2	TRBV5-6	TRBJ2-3	ASSSTSGSAPDTQY
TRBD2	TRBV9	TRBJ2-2	ASSGLAGNTGELF
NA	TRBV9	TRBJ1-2	ASPGAVGARAYGYT
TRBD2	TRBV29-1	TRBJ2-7	SVESGGHFEQY
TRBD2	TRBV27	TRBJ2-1	ASRQGTSGRVWEQF
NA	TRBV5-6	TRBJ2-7	ASSFSVYEQY
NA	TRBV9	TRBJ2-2	ASSVGTLETGELF
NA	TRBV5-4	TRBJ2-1	ASSLAGTDNEQF
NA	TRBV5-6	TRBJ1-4	ASSSERGAGEKLF
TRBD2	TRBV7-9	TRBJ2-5	ASSLAEETQY
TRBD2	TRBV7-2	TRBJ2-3	ASSPEGLAGADTQY
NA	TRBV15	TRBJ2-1	ATSPDADYSSYNEQF
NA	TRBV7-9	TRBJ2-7	ASSLLRGPRDEQY
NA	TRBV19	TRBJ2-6	ASSIWDLSGANVLT
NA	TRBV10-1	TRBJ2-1	ASSEWGLDNEQF
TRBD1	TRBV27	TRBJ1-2	ASSLDRGTDYGYT
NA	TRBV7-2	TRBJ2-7	ASSLRPAYEQY
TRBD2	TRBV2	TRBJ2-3	ASTGLATSTDTQY
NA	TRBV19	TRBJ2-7	ASSIVSGSYEQY
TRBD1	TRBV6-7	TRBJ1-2	ASSSDREGVLEGGYT